The 5 T cell receptor beta chains given below trace back to one sample, sequenced in a study of T cell responses to AZD1222 COVID-19 vaccine. Here immunoSEQ multiplex PCR was the method, and the copy in TCRdb shows in-frame clones only, minus some. The sample shows 100,000 or so clones, more than 70% of them seen only once. The source was peripheral blood, collected 28 days after the second AZD1222 dose. The origin of the receptors is an adult who received the AZD1222 COVID-19 vaccine.

The chain has TRBV10-3 and TRBJ1-5, with 8 bases that match TRBD1. This CDR3 comprises 13 residues. V lost 9 bases and J lost 2; bases outside the gene matches: 3. From germline, CDR1 is ENHRY and CDR2 SYGVKD. For the CDR3, the DNA is TGTGCCATTGCAGGGGGCGGCAATCAGCCCCAGCATTTT. It is translated as CAIAGGGNQPQHF.

This chain uses TRBV5-1 with TRBJ2-1, with 7 positions matching TRBD2. The CDR3 runs 16 residues. Germline V gene sequence: CDR1 SGHRS, CDR2 YFSETQ. V shed 0 bases and J 8 bases; nucleotides not matched to a gene: 11. The CDR3 DNA follows: TGCGCCAGCAGCTTGGAGAGCGGGACGGAGACGGATGAGCAGTTCTTC. Encoded protein: CASSLESGTETDEQFF.

This clone was observed a few times. The genes are TRBV2 and TRBJ1-1; TRBD1 matches at 7 bases. CDR3 length: 13 amino acids. Losses at the gene ends were 4 bases for V and 7 bases for J; bases not matched to a gene: 6. The germline V gene encodes CDR1 SNHLY and CDR2 FYNNEI. Written as DNA, the CDR3 is TGTGCCAGCAGTGTACCGGGACAGAGTGAAGCTTTCTTT. This codes for CASSVPGQSEAFF. The full variable domain, with the rest looked up from reference TRBV2 and TRBJ1-1, is EPEVTQTPSHQVTQMGQEVILRCVPISNHLYFYWYRQILGQKVEFLVSFYNNEISEKSEIFDDQFSVERPDGSNFTLKIRSTKLEDSAMYFCASSVPGQSEAFFGQGTRLTVV.

This chain connects TRBV5-4 to TRBJ2-3, with D maybe TRBD2 (6 bases). Germline CDR1 reads SGHNT; CDR2 reads YYREEE (reference sequence). The CDR3 length is 15 residues. Trimming shortened V by 1 base and J by 2 bases, and 11 bases separated the two germline ends. For the CDR3, the DNA is TGTGCCAGCAGCTTGAGTGGCGGGACCACAGATACGCAGTATTTT. Encoded protein: CASSLSGGTTDTQYF.

Concerning this clone: The junction differs from germline at one of its ends, possibly a read error. V and J are TRBV7-7 and TRBJ2-5, with D possibly matching TRBD2 (5 bases). CDR1 SSHAT and CDR2 FNYEAQ come from the germline V gene (reference sequence). The CDR3 consists of 14 residues. The CDR3 here is CASSLEGLQETQYF. In DNA form, the CDR3 reads TGTGCTAGCAGCTTAGAGGGCCTCCAAGAGACCCAGTACTTC.